Listed below are T cell receptor beta chains from one sample, sequenced in a study of cytomegalovirus exposure and HLA in healthy donors. Clones were read by immunoSEQ multiplex PCR, and TCRdb kept only the in-frame ones, dropping some. The data hold 150,000 or so clones, with around 80% observed a single time. The sequenced sample consisted of PBMCs. Receptors were obtained from a woman aged 40 to 55 in good health and CMV-seronegative. The CDR3 runs from the conserved cysteine through the conserved F or W. A D gene is named only where the DNA matches it firmly. Expanded clones are given a class, and other clones once, few, many or no size at all.

TRBV7-9 14 TRBD2 - CASSFGRGGDTQYF
TRBV30 13 - - CAWSGSREGVAFF
TRBV18 16 - once CASSPAGRAQTYEQYF
TRBV13 14 TRBD2 - CASSLPGGAYEQYF
TRBV6-4 16 - - CASSDSIGQTRPEAFF
TRBV5-5 14 - - CASSYEPAGNEAFF
TRBV6-1 13 - - CASKLSHQETQYF
TRBV29-1 13 TRBD1 - CSAETGSNTEAFF
TRBV7-9 13 - - CASSLGYSNEQFF
TRBV5-6 15 TRBD2 - CASKLTSGPYNEQFF
TRBV6-6 11 TRBD1 - CASIGDRFPTF
TRBV28 15 TRBD2 - CASRQGLAGVGEQYF
TRBV2 15 TRBD2 - CASRGGTSGSHEQYF
TRBV11-3 14 - - CASSFGRLTDTQYF
TRBV27 16 TRBD1 - CASSKAGTGSNQPQHF
TRBV7-9 18 TRBD1 - CASSLARDRGYPREKLFF
TRBV6-5 14 - - CASSLAESSYEQYF
TRBV19 13 - - CASGQFQYNEQFF
TRBV6-1 15 - once CASSAPLGRHNEQFF
TRBV6-4 16 TRBD2 - CASSDSSGSSADTQYF